These T cell receptor beta chains were read from a single sample in a study of CD8 T cells in Susac syndrome. TCRdb reprocessed the immunoSEQ multiplex PCR reads with MiXCR, giving one entry per CDR3 protein. The sample consists of 160,000 or so distinct CDR3 sequences, approximately 94% of them appearing once. Sequencing was carried out using CD4+ T cells from PBMCs. The receptors were gathered from a human donor with multiple sclerosis. CDR3s include the opening cysteine and the closing phenylalanine or tryptophan. D genes are given only for firm matches. Clone size appears in some rows only: once, few, many, or a class for an expanded clone.

J gene,clone size,V gene,D gene,CDR3 protein,CDR3 DNA
TRBJ2-3,-,TRBV5-1,-,CASRPDTDTQYF,TGCGCCAGCAGGCCTGACACAGATACGCAGTATTTT
TRBJ1-3,-,TRBV4-1,-,CASSQGPVVGNTIYF,TGCGCCAGCAGCCAAGGACCAGTCGTTGGAAACACCATATATTTT
TRBJ2-5,-,TRBV6-1,-,CASSLTGPAQETQYF,TGTGCCAGCAGCCTTACCGGGCCCGCACAAGAGACCCAGTACTTC
TRBJ1-2,-,TRBV25-1,TRBD1,CASSENRGDYGYTF,TGTGCCAGCAGTGAAAACAGGGGAGACTATGGCTACACCTTC
TRBJ2-7,-,TRBV7-2,-,CASSLAIGTLYEQYF,TGTGCCAGCAGCTTAGCGATTGGGACCCTCTACGAGCAGTACTTC
TRBJ1-2,-,TRBV21-1,-,CASSKAGYGYTF,TGTGCCAGCAGCAAAGCAGGATATGGCTACACCTTC
TRBJ2-6,-,TRBV10-3,-,CAISGAGTMISGANVLTF,TGTGCCATCAGTGGGGCCGGGACCATGATCTCTGGGGCCAACGTCCTGACTTTC
TRBJ2-3,once,TRBV7-2,-,CASSFNPTGRGTDTQYF,TGTGCCAGCAGCTTTAATCCGACAGGAAGGGGCACAGATACGCAGTATTTT
TRBJ2-6,-,TRBV2,-,CASSESRDSGANVLTF,TGTGCCAGCAGTGAAAGCAGGGACTCTGGGGCCAACGTCCTGACTTTC
TRBJ2-7,-,TRBV30,-,CAWSGGGSSSEQYF,TGTGCCTGGAGTGGTGGTGGGAGTAGCAGCGAGCAGTACTTC
TRBJ2-3,-,TRBV12-3/TRBV12-4,-,CASSWDTDTQYF,TGTGCCAGCAGTTGGGACACAGATACGCAGTATTTT
TRBJ2-3,-,TRBV20-1,-,CSARDWAASDTQYF,TGCAGTGCTAGAGATTGGGCCGCTAGCGATACGCAGTATTTT
TRBJ2-6,-,TRBV6-5,-,CASSYPQGTGANVLTF,TGTGCCAGCAGTTACCCCCAGGGGACTGGGGCCAACGTCCTGACTTTC
TRBJ2-7,-,TRBV20-1,TRBD2,CSATSGISYEQYF,TGCAGTGCGACTAGCGGGATCTCTTACGAGCAGTACTTC
TRBJ2-7,once,TRBV27,-,CASSLFGGRGQYF,TGTGCCAGCAGTTTATTTGGGGGGCGAGGTCAGTACTTC
TRBJ2-2,-,TRBV6-2/TRBV6-3,-,CASSRGTARGGELFF,TGTGCCAGCAGTCGAGGGACGGCCCGAGGCGGGGAGCTGTTTTTT
TRBJ1-3,few,TRBV18,TRBD1,CASSMTSGGSGNTIYF,TGTGCCAGCTCAATGACATCAGGGGGCTCTGGAAACACCATATATTTT
TRBJ2-1,-,TRBV20-1,TRBD2,CSARGRTREGNNEQFF,TGCAGTGCTAGAGGTCGCACGCGGGAGGGCAACAATGAGCAGTTCTTC
TRBJ2-5,-,TRBV7-7,-,CASSLGTGGAETQYF,TGTGCCAGCAGCTTAGGAACAGGCGGAGCGGAGACCCAGTACTTC
TRBJ2-2,-,TRBV2,TRBD1,CASSGNRGNTGELFF,TGTGCCAGCAGTGGTAACAGGGGGAACACCGGGGAGCTGTTTTTT
TRBJ2-7,-,TRBV27,-,CASSFRRDAYEQYF,TGTGCCAGCAGTTTCCGGCGGGACGCCTACGAGCAATACTTC
TRBJ2-7,-,TRBV12-5,TRBD1,CASGLAIRGKGEQYF,TGTGCTAGTGGTTTGGCCATCAGGGGGAAAGGGGAGCAGTACTTC
TRBJ2-7,-,TRBV18,-,CASSPVGAVSYEQYF,TGTGCCAGCTCACCCGTGGGGGCGGTCTCCTACGAGCAGTACTTC
TRBJ2-2,-,TRBV7-2,-,CASWDTYTGELFF,TGTGCCAGCTGGGACACATACACCGGGGAGCTGTTTTTT
TRBJ2-1,-,TRBV29-1,TRBD2,CSDLLAGGTSYNEQFF,TGCAGCGACCTGCTAGCGGGGGGAACCTCCTACAATGAGCAGTTCTTC
TRBJ1-2,-,TRBV2,-,CASSEAGRHYGYTF,TGTGCCAGCAGTGAGGCCGGCAGACACTATGGCTACACCTTC
TRBJ2-3,once,TRBV7-2,-,CASSLASGRPDTQYF,TGTGCCAGCAGCTTGGCTTCCGGTCGTCCAGATACGCAGTATTTT
TRBJ1-1,-,TRBV4-2,TRBD1,CASSRTGGGTEAFF,TGTGCCAGCAGCCGCACAGGGGGAGGAACTGAAGCTTTCTTT
TRBJ1-3,few,TRBV12-3/TRBV12-4,-,CASRPQGPGNTIYF,TGTGCCAGCAGGCCTCAGGGTCCAGGAAACACCATATATTTT